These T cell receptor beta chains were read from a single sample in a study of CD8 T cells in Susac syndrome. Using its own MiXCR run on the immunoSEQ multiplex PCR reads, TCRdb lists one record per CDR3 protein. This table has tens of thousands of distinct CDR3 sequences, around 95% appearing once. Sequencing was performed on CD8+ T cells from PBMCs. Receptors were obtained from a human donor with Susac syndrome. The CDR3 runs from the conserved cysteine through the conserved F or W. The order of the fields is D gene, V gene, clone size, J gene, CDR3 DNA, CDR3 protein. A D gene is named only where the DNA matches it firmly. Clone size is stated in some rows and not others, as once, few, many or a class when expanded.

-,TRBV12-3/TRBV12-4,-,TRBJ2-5,TGTGCCTGCGGAGGGGGCATAAAGACCCAGTACTTC,CACGGGIKTQYF
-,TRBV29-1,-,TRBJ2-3,TGCAGCGTTATGACGGGAGAGTTGACAGATACGCAGTATTTT,CSVMTGELTDTQYF
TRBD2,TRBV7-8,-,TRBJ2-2,TGTGCCAGCAGCCCAACCGCTGGCGGGAGTGGGACCGGGGAGCTGTTTTTT,CASSPTAGGSGTGELFF
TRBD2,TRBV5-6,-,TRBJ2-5,TGTGCCAGCAGCATACGGACTAGCGGTTCCGAGACCCAGTACTTC,CASSIRTSGSETQYF
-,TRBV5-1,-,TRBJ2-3,TGCGCCAGCAGCTCAGGGACGGTTGCTAGCACAGATACGCAGTATTTT,CASSSGTVASTDTQYF
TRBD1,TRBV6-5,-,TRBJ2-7,TGTGCCAGCAGTTACGGCTCAGGGGGCGAGCAGTACTTC,CASSYGSGGEQYF
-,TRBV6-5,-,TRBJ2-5,TGTGCCAGCAGTTACTCGCAAGCACAGCGCCTCGGGGAGACCCAGTACTTC,CASSYSQAQRLGETQYF
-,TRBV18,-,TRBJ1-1,TGTGCCAGCTCACCAAACCCCGGGACCGGGAACACTGAAGCTTTCTTT,CASSPNPGTGNTEAFF
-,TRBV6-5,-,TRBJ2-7,TGTGCCAGCAGTTACTTGCAGTCCTACGAGCAGTACTTC,CASSYLQSYEQYF
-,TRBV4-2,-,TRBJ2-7,TGTGCCAGCAGCCAAGGAACAGGCAGCTCCTACGAGCAGTACTTC,CASSQGTGSSYEQYF
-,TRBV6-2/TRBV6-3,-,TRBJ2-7,TGTGCCAGCAGCCGCGGGGGGACAGGAGCCTACGAGCAGTACTTC,CASSRGGTGAYEQYF
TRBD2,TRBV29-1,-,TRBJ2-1,TGCAGCGTTTTGGGGGAGGGGTACAATGAGCAGTTCTTC,CSVLGEGYNEQFF
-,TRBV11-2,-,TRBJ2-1,TGTGCCAGCAGCCCAAATACAATCTGGAGCGCCAATGAGCAGTTCTTC,CASSPNTIWSANEQFF
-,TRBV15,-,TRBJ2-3,TGTGCCACCAGCAAGACAAATAGCACAGATACGCAGTATTTT,CATSKTNSTDTQYF
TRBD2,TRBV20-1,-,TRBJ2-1,TGCAGTGCTCGCGGGACTAGCCCCTACAATGAGCAGTTCTTC,CSARGTSPYNEQFF
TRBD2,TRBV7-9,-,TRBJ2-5,TGTGCCAGCAGCCCTACGCCGGGGGGGCCACCCCAAGAGACCCAGTACTTC,CASSPTPGGPPQETQYF
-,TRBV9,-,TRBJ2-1,TGTGCCAGCAGCGTATGGGTGAACAATGAGCAGTTCTTC,CASSVWVNNEQFF
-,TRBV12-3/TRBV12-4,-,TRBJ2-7,TGTGCCAGCAGTTTCGCCTTAGCGGCCTACGAGCAGTACTTC,CASSFALAAYEQYF
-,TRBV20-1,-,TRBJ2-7,TGCAGTGCTAGAGATCACCGGGGAGCGGACCACTACGAGCAGTACTTC,CSARDHRGADHYEQYF
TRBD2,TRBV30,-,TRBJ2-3,TGTGCCTGGAGTACCGCCTCTAGCGCGGGGGACACAGATACGCAGTATTTT,CAWSTASSAGDTDTQYF
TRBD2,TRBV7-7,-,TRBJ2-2,TGTGCTAGCAGCTTAGCGGGCCTCAACACCGGGGAGCTGTTTTTT,CASSLAGLNTGELFF
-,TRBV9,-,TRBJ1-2,TGTGCCAGCAGCGTAAGCAGGGGTGGGTATGGCTACACCTTC,CASSVSRGGYGYTF
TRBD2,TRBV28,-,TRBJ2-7,TGTGCCAGCAGCCGACCGACTAGCGCCGAGCAGTACTTC,CASSRPTSAEQYF
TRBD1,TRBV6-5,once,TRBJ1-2,TGTGCCAGCAGTATGGGACAGGGGAATAGTGGCTACACCTTC,CASSMGQGNSGYTF
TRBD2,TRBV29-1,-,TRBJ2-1,TGCAGCGCCCTCGGGACTAGCGGGAGCTCCTACAATGAGCAGTTCTTC,CSALGTSGSSYNEQFF
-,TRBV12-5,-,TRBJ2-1,TGTGCTAGTGCCCCTCCGGGGTTAGCCTACAATGAGCAGTTCTTC,CASAPPGLAYNEQFF
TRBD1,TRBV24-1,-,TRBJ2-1,TGTGCCACCAGTGATTCGGACAGGTACAATGAGCAGTTCTTC,CATSDSDRYNEQFF
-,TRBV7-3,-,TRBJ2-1,TGTGCCAGCAGCTCCGACCATGAGCAGTTCTTC,CASSSDHEQFF
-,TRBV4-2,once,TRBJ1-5,TGTGCCAGCAGCCAAGATCGGGGGCAGGGCAATCAGCCCCAGCATTTT,CASSQDRGQGNQPQHF
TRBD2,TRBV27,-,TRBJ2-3,TGTGCCAGCCTTGGGCTAGCGGGATCCTATACGCAGTATTTT,CASLGLAGSYTQYF
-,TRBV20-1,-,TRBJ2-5,TGCAGTGCTAGAGACGTAGGACCGATCGTAGAGACCCAGTACTTC,CSARDVGPIVETQYF